This TCR beta chain is from a study of T cells in localized non-small cell lung cancer. The CDR3 is 14 amino acids. Germline lookup yields CDR1 MNHNY and CDR2 SVGAGI (reference sequence). J gave up 5 bases and V 8 bases, and 10 bases lay outside the gene matches. Study-level findings and limits: Uninvolved nearby lung showed the greatest T cell clonality, exceeding that found in tumor. Sequence data derive from only one tumor region, so heterogeneity remains possible.

The protocol was immunoSEQ multiplex PCR, while the TCRdb copy is restricted to in-frame clones and leaves out a portion. The sample yields around 83,000 clones, roughly 86% seen once. About this clone: Its antigen is currently unknown.

This TCR derives from a man between 40 and 70 years old with stage I squamous cell lung carcinoma. J is TRBJ1-2 and V is TRBV6-6, with TRBD1 identical over 8 bases. The input for sequencing was peripheral blood, taken before any cancer treatment. CDR3 in DNA: TGTGCCAGCGAAAGACCGGGACAGGAATATGGCTACACCTTC. It is translated as CASERPGQEYGYTF.